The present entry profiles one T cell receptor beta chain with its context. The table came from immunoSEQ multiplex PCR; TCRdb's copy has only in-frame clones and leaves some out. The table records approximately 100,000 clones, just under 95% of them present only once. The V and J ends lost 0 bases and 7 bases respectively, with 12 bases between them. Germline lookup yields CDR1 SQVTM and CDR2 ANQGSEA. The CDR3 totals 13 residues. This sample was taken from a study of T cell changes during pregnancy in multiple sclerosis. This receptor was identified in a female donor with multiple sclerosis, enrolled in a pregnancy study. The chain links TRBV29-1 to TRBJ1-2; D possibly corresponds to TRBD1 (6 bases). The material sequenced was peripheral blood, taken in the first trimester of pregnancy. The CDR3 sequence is CSVEDSRGSGYTF. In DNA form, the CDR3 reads TGCAGCGTTGAAGATAGCAGGGGATCTGGCTACACCTTC.